In this sample, the clone carrying this TCR beta chain turned up a few times. Its antigen is unknown. These data are taken from a study of T-cell memory formation after mild COVID-19. TCRdb fed the 5' RACE reads into MiXCR, producing one record per CDR3 protein. Here the sample spans 250,000 or so distinct CDR3 sequences, roughly 18% being singletons. CDR3 length equals 13 residues. Trimming cost V 6 bases and J 6 bases, with 14 bases left between them. The germline V gene has CDR1 SGHRS and CDR2 YFSETQ. Notes on the study in general: Most CD4+ clones that shrank were in CM and EM, while CD8+ ones turned up in EMRA. Within pre-infection memory, some responding clones were found, suggesting cross-reactive memory joined.

The sample was PBMCs or a T cell subset sorted from them (not recorded which). The J gene is TRBJ2-3, the V gene TRBV5-1; a possible D gene is TRBD1 (5 bases). The source of this sequence is a man younger than 30 who had mild COVID-19 (a few samples of this study predate the infection). Cell type and time point are not known. The CDR3 region has the DNA TGCGCCAGCATTCAGGGTCCACACGATACGCAGTATTTT. Protein: CASIQGPHDTQYF. The full variable domain, completed using reference TRBV5-1 and TRBJ2-3, is KAGVTQTPRYLIKTRGQQVTLSCSPISGHRSVSWYQQTPGQGLQFLFEYFSETQRNKGNFPGRFSGRQFSNSRSEMNVSTLELGDSALYLCASIQGPHDTQYFGPGTRLTVL.